This is a list of T cell receptor beta chains from one sample in a study of shared clonotypes between healthy human individuals. Generated by immunoSEQ multiplex PCR, the TCRdb table keeps only in-frame clones and is missing some. This sample has 2 million to 3 million clones, with approximately 93% found just once. The sequenced material came from naive CD4+ T cells from PBMCs. These receptors came from a man younger than 35 in good health. Some clones in this sample may be carry-over from other donors' samples. The CDR3 runs from the conserved cysteine through the conserved F or W. D genes are given only for firm matches. Some rows have no size entry. The others give once, few or many, or a class for an expanded clone.

>TRBV30|TRBJ2-1|11|NA|NA
TGTGCCTGGAGTGCCCGCATTGAGCAGTTCTTC
CAWSARIEQFF
>TRBV2|TRBJ2-3|11|NA|NA
TGTGCCAGCGGAACTCACGCCATAGGGTATTTT
CASGTHAIGYF
>TRBV2|TRBJ1-5|13|NA|NA
TGTGCCAGCAGTGAGGGAGAGCTCCAGCCCCAGCATTTT
CASSEGELQPQHF
>TRBV27|TRBJ2-1|16|NA|TRBD2
TGTGCCAGCAGTTCCCCCCTGACTAGCGGGAGAGGTGAGCAGTTCTTC
CASSSPLTSGRGEQFF
>TRBV15|TRBJ2-5|14|NA|NA
TGTGCCACCATCTCAGTCCCAGGAGAGGAGACCCAGTACTTC
CATISVPGEETQYF
>TRBV18|TRBJ2-7|14|NA|NA
TGTGCCAGCTCACCTTACACCAAGGGGGACGAGCAGTACTTC
CASSPYTKGDEQYF
>TRBV5-1|TRBJ2-3|17|NA|TRBD1
TGCGCCAGCAATAATCCTGCCGGGACAGTAGGCACAGATACGCAGTATTTT
CASNNPAGTVGTDTQYF
>TRBV6-1|TRBJ2-7|12|NA|NA
TGTGCCAGCAGTGTTAACGGGTACGAGCAGTACTTC
CASSVNGYEQYF
>TRBV5-1|TRBJ2-7|15|NA|TRBD1
TGCGCCAGCAGCTTGACCGGACAGGGGCCCTACGAGCAGTACTTC
CASSLTGQGPYEQYF
>TRBV11-2|TRBJ1-1|13|few|TRBD1
TGTGCCAGCAGCTTACTGGACAGGCCCGTACCTTTCTTT
CASSLLDRPVPFF
>TRBV5-5|TRBJ2-7|16|NA|NA
TGTGCCAGTCAAGCCAAAGGACGTCCCGGGGTTGGGGAGCAGTACTTC
CASQAKGRPGVGEQYF
>TRBV9|TRBJ1-2|13|NA|NA
TGTGCCAGCAGCACCGGACAGTCCAGAGGCTACACCTTC
CASSTGQSRGYTF
>TRBV27|TRBJ2-7|18|NA|NA
TGTGCCAGCAGTTTATTCGGTCCCCCCCTAACAGCCACCTACGAGCAGTACTTC
CASSLFGPPLTATYEQYF
>TRBV19|TRBJ2-7|17|NA|TRBD1
TGTGCCAGTAGTATAGATTTGGGGACAGGGAACTCCTACGAGCAGTACTTC
CASSIDLGTGNSYEQYF
>TRBV9|TRBJ2-7|13|once|NA
TGTGCCAGCAGCGCCGGCCTCTCCTACGAGCAGTACTTC
CASSAGLSYEQYF
>TRBV5-4|TRBJ1-1|16|NA|NA
TGTGCCAGCAGCTTGGGGAACAGTGGTATGAACACTGAAGCTTTCTTT
CASSLGNSGMNTEAFF
>TRBV7-9|TRBJ1-4|16|NA|NA
TGTGCCAGCAGCTTTAGGTGGACAGCTAGTCATGAAAAACTGTTTTTT
CASSFRWTASHEKLFF
>TRBV28|TRBJ2-1|17|NA|TRBD2
TGTGCCAGCAGTTTCCGCCTAGCGGGGTTCTCCTACAATGAGCAGTTCTTC
CASSFRLAGFSYNEQFF
>TRBV30|TRBJ2-5|16|NA|TRBD2
TGTGCCTGGAGCGGACCGGGCGGGAGGCTACAAGAGACCCAGTACTTC
CAWSGPGGRLQETQYF
>TRBV27|TRBJ2-3|12|NA|TRBD2
TGTGCCAGCAGTTTAACCGGGACTAGGGTGTATTTT
CASSLTGTRVYF
>TRBV29-1|TRBJ2-2|14|NA|NA
TGCAGCGTTGAAATGGGGGAGGTAGTCGGGGAGCTGTTTTTT
CSVEMGEVVGELFF
>TRBV10-3|TRBJ2-2|17|NA|TRBD2
TGTGCCATCAGTGAGTCCCTAGCGGGAGAGCCGGGCGGGGAGCTGTTTTTT
CAISESLAGEPGGELFF
>TRBV6-1|TRBJ2-2|15|NA|TRBD2
TGTGCCAGCGCCAAAGCGACTAGCGGGACCGGGGAGCTGTTTTTT
CASAKATSGTGELFF
>TRBV5-1|TRBJ1-1|14|few|TRBD1
TGCGCCAGCAGCTTGGATGCAGGGGGCTCTGAAGCTTTCTTT
CASSLDAGGSEAFF
>TRBV5-1|TRBJ2-7|16|once|TRBD2
TGCGCCAGCAGCTTGGGTGGTAGCGGGAAATCCTACGAGCAGTACTTC
CASSLGGSGKSYEQYF
>TRBV18|TRBJ2-7|15|NA|NA
TGTGCCAGCTCACCACAGGACACTACATACAGCGAGCAGTACTTC
CASSPQDTTYSEQYF
>TRBV10-3|TRBJ2-1|12|NA|NA
TGTGCCACCCGGGCCACCTACAATGAGCAGTTCTTC
CATRATYNEQFF
>TRBV25-1|TRBJ2-3|13|NA|NA
TGTGCCAGCAGTGAACCGTCAGTCGATACGCAGTATTTT
CASSEPSVDTQYF
>TRBV30|TRBJ1-3|14|NA|NA
TGTGCCTGGCATGACAAGGGCTCTGGAAACACCATATATTTT
CAWHDKGSGNTIYF
>TRBV10-3|TRBJ2-2|15|few|NA
TGTGCCATCAGTGAGGGGAGTGGTCACACCGGGGAGCTGTTTTTT
CAISEGSGHTGELFF
>TRBV28|TRBJ1-5|15|NA|NA
TGTGCCAGCAGTACCAGGGCCGGGGGAGAGCAGCCCCAGCATTTT
CASSTRAGGEQPQHF
>TRBV23-1|TRBJ2-7|15|NA|TRBD1
TGCGCCAGCAGTTGGACCGGGACAGACTCCTACGAGCAGTACTTC
CASSWTGTDSYEQYF
>TRBV7-2|TRBJ2-3|17|NA|TRBD2
TGTGCCAGCAGCTTAGCGCCAGCGGGAGGATTCCCAGATACGCAGTATTTT
CASSLAPAGGFPDTQYF
>TRBV11-3|TRBJ2-7|13|NA|TRBD1
TGTGCCAGCAGCTCCCAGGGGGCGCGCGAGCAGTACTTC
CASSSQGAREQYF
>TRBV10-2|TRBJ2-1|17|once|TRBD2
TGCGCCAGCAGTGAGAGGAGGGCGGGAGAGGGCTACAATGAGCAGTTCTTC
CASSERRAGEGYNEQFF
>TRBV18|TRBJ2-4|16|NA|TRBD2
TGTGCCAGCTCACCGCTAGCGGGAGGGCCTGAAAACATTCAGTACTTC
CASSPLAGGPENIQYF
>TRBV25-1|TRBJ2-7|17|NA|TRBD2
TGTGCCAGCAGTGAATTTGGTCGGGGGGAAATCTCCTACGAGCAGTACTTC
CASSEFGRGEISYEQYF
>TRBV28|TRBJ2-6|15|NA|NA
TGTGCCAGCAGTTTAGCCGGGGTCGGGGCCAACGTCCTGACTTTC
CASSLAGVGANVLTF
>TRBV7-3|TRBJ2-7|14|NA|NA
TGTGCCAGCAGCTTCGCTCCTGATTCCTACGAGCAGTACTTC
CASSFAPDSYEQYF
>TRBV29-1|TRBJ1-2|13|NA|NA
TGCAGCGTTGAGCGGAACGGACAGTATGGCTACACCTTC
CSVERNGQYGYTF
>TRBV7-2|TRBJ2-7|16|NA|TRBD1
TGTGCCAGCAGCGCAAAGCCGGGACAGGGTCCCTACGAGCAGTACTTC
CASSAKPGQGPYEQYF
>TRBV18|TRBJ1-3|14|NA|NA
TGTGCCAGCTCACCCACCCCCCCGGGAGACACCATATATTTT
CASSPTPPGDTIYF
>TRBV5-8|TRBJ1-5|16|NA|NA
TGTGCCAGCAGCTTGGTGGGGCTCAAAACGGGACAGCCCCAGCATTTT
CASSLVGLKTGQPQHF
>TRBV7-2|TRBJ1-2|16|NA|TRBD1
TGTGCCAGCAGCTTTGATCCGGGACAGGGACTTCGGGGCTACACCTTC
CASSFDPGQGLRGYTF
>TRBV19|TRBJ1-1|15|NA|TRBD1
TGTGCCAGTAGCCGAAGCCGGGACAGGGGAATGGAGGCTTTCTTT
CASSRSRDRGMEAFF
>TRBV10-3|TRBJ1-3|16|NA|NA
TGTGCCATCAGGGCCCGACCACAGGGATCTGGAAACACCATATATTTT
CAIRARPQGSGNTIYF
>TRBV27|TRBJ1-3|14|NA|NA
TGTGCCAGCAGTTTGAGGGCTTCTGGAAACACCATATATTTT
CASSLRASGNTIYF
>TRBV10-3|TRBJ1-2|12|once|NA
TGTGCCATCAGTGGGGTCGGCGAGGGCTACACCTTC
CAISGVGEGYTF
>TRBV7-8|TRBJ1-2|16|NA|NA
TGTGCCAGCAGCTCGACGTCGAGGGCGGGGGGCTATGGCTACACCTTC
CASSSTSRAGGYGYTF
>TRBV10-1|TRBJ2-3|19|NA|TRBD1
TGCGCCAGCAGTGCCGGGACAGGGGGCGATGGGTGGATCGCAGATACGCAGTATTTT
CASSAGTGGDGWIADTQYF
>TRBV29-1|TRBJ1-4|14|NA|NA
TGCAGCGTGGTGGACAGCGGGCTTCGGGAAAAACTGTTTTTT
CSVVDSGLREKLFF
>TRBV19|TRBJ1-2|10|NA|NA
TGTGCCACCGGATACTATGGCTACACCTTC
CATGYYGYTF
>TRBV11-3|TRBJ2-3|15|NA|NA
TGTGCCAGCAGCTTAGGTTGGGTGAGCACAGATACGCAGTATTTT
CASSLGWVSTDTQYF